The clone carrying this TCR beta chain was counted between two and nine times. Its target is unknown. TCRdb fed the reads into MiXCR, producing one record per CDR3 protein. In the table there are about 740,000 distinct CDR3 sequences, 35% to 45% of which are singletons. The data belong to a study of T cell repertoires in cytomegalovirus infection. Findings and limits, study-wide: Ex vivo responses were dominated by HLA-C-restricted CMV-specific TCR beta clonotypes.

With 3 bases removed from V and 4 bases from J, the gap between germline ends came to 9 bases. This CDR3 contains 12 residues. The V gene's germline CDR1 is GTSNPN and CDR2 SVGIG (reference sequence). The gene calls are TRBV30 and TRBJ1-2, with no clear D. Sequencing used PBMCs. This receptor was obtained from a human donor in good health (CMV status not recorded). Some clones in this sample may be carry-over from other donors' samples. The CDR3 DNA reads TGTGCCTGGAGACGGGGTGGCTATGGCTACACCTTC. This codes for CAWRRGGYGYTF.